This is a list of T cell receptor beta chains from one sample in a study of T cell repertoires in cytomegalovirus infection. These receptors' antigens are unknown. TCRdb fed the reads into MiXCR, producing one record per CDR3 protein. The sample contains approximately 910,000 distinct CDR3 sequences, 31% of which appear only once. The source was cultured CD8+ T cells from PBMCs, collected from culture after CMV antigen stimulation. These receptors came from a human donor in good health (CMV status not recorded). Some clones in this sample may be carry-over from other donors' samples. CDR3s leave out the opening cysteine and the closing phenylalanine or tryptophan.

CDR3: ASSLAGVDYT
V: TRBV7-6

CDR3: ASSSRGTGSTDTQY
V: TRBV7-6

CDR3: SAEDTALQGAHFDGYT
V: TRBV29-1

CDR3: ASSSDRPTDTQY
V: TRBV27

CDR3: ASSETRLAGAGTYEQY
V: TRBV6-1

CDR3: SARGRGPPGANVLT
V: TRBV20-1

CDR3: ASSLGQELNTGELF
V: TRBV6-5

CDR3: ASSPGTGAADTQY
V: TRBV7-6

CDR3: ASSPGLAGAREDTQY
V: TRBV7-8

CDR3: ASSYSYPVGVYT
V: TRBV6-5

CDR3: ASSPFQGTYGYT
V: TRBV6-1

CDR3: ASSSSRDRRAEAF
V: TRBV7-9

CDR3: ASSHRGKGNSPLH
V: TRBV4-1

CDR3: SVEDRDNYSGNTIY
V: TRBV29-1

CDR3: ASRIQGRQETQY
V: TRBV12-3/TRBV12-4

CDR3: ASSLPGTYHSGANVLT
V: TRBV6-6

CDR3: ASSAYRGNTEAF
V: TRBV4-3

CDR3: TSSAPGYNQPQH
V: TRBV6-8

CDR3: ATSRDRLAGSTDTQY
V: TRBV15

CDR3: ASSLAEFDTDTQY
V: TRBV7-2

CDR3: ASSFLGTKNRYEQY
V: TRBV5-1

CDR3: ASSLAGQGKTTDGYT
V: TRBV5-1

CDR3: ASKREGIYGYT
V: TRBV27

CDR3: ASTPRQIDSGNTIY
V: TRBV6-2/TRBV6-3

CDR3: ASRRQGYQETQY
V: TRBV12-3/TRBV12-4

CDR3: ASSFDRVNQPQH
V: TRBV28

CDR3: ASTYFRTGRKTGELF
V: TRBV5-1

CDR3: ASSLAVRENEQF
V: TRBV5-1

CDR3: ASSFQNSNQPQH
V: TRBV28

CDR3: ASSATRQSSYNSPLH
V: TRBV2

CDR3: ASRDPGVGDGYT
V: TRBV7-6

CDR3: ASSLVSAAEQF
V: TRBV7-3

CDR3: ASSEGWIYTGELC
V: TRBV25-1

CDR3: ASSAGQGAWNTEAF
V: TRBV5-1

CDR3: ASTFPEGGTGELF
V: TRBV7-6

CDR3: ASSQQGPGINEKLF
V: TRBV4-3

CDR3: ASFGGGTGGLDTQY
V: TRBV7-8

CDR3: ASSGYLAGGGETQY
V: TRBV7-6

CDR3: ASSQAPRGGSYNEQF
V: TRBV4-1

CDR3: ASSLEGIFYEQY
V: TRBV7-9

CDR3: ASSQSRLAGATHLLEQY
V: TRBV23-1

CDR3: ASSWGGQGYEQY
V: TRBV12-3/TRBV12-4

CDR3: ASRTLSSYNSPLH
V: TRBV19

CDR3: ASSATGTSGRTDTQY
V: TRBV6-5

CDR3: ASHPGGSPDTQY
V: TRBV2

CDR3: ASSDSPAPLH
V: TRBV7-3

CDR3: ASTHGWQGEETQY
V: TRBV7-9

CDR3: ASSGTTGGRYNEQF
V: TRBV5-6

CDR3: ASSYEPQGAYGYT
V: TRBV6-5

CDR3: SGFGTDTQY
V: TRBV20-1

CDR3: ASNPPPSGGQETQY
V: TRBV12-3/TRBV12-4

CDR3: ASCTWGRNTGELF
V: TRBV13

CDR3: ASSLGNTIY
V: TRBV27